These 26 T cell receptor beta chains originate from one sample sequenced in a study of cytomegalovirus exposure and HLA in healthy donors. A multiplex PCR was run with 60 Vbeta primers and 13 Jbeta primers. Repertoires were generated with immunoSEQ multiplex PCR, while TCRdb's copy carries only in-frame clones and drops some. The sample records around 200,000 clones, roughly four fifths being singletons. The sample comprised PBMCs. These receptors were obtained from a woman in her thirties or forties in good health and CMV-seronegative.

The rearrangement links TRBV30 to TRBJ1-5, with unresolved D. The germline V and J ends were trimmed by 1 base and 8 bases, with 18 bases remaining between them. The germline V gene encodes CDR1 GTSNPN and CDR2 SVGIG (reference sequence). There are 15 residues in the CDR3. The DNA for the CDR3 is TGTGCCTGGAGTGGCCCGGGGTGGGATGGGGAGCCCCAGCATTTT. This encodes CAWSGPGWDGEPQHF.

This clone was seen just once. The V gene is TRBV7-8, the J gene TRBJ1-6; D unclear. This CDR3 has 19 amino acids. The germline V and J ends were trimmed by 2 bases and 0 bases, with 17 bases remaining between them. Germline loops: CDR1 SGHVS, CDR2 FQNEAQ. CDR3 in DNA: TGTGCCAGCAGCTTAAATAGCCCACGCGGGAGCTCCTATAATTCACCCCTCCACTTT. Protein product: CASSLNSPRGSSYNSPLHF.

V is TRBV20-1 and J is TRBJ2-3; 7 positions match TRBD2. Germline loops: CDR1 DFQATT, CDR2 SNEGSKA (reference sequence). The CDR3 spans 11 residues. The chain's CDR3 is CSRGGGDTQYF. CDR3 in DNA: TGCAGCCGGGGCGGGGGTGATACGCAGTATTTT.

This chain uses TRBV5-5 with TRBJ1-1; D is undetermined. V was clipped by 2 bases and J by 3 bases, with 5 bases between them. The CDR3 runs 12 residues. CDR1 is SGHKS, CDR2 YYEKEE, per germline (reference sequence). CDR3 sequence (DNA): TGTGCCAGCAGCTTAACGGACACTGAAGCTTTCTTT. Residues: CASSLTDTEAFF.

This chain uses TRBV6-6 with TRBJ2-1; TRBD1 matches at 10 bases. Losses at the gene ends were 5 bases for V and 6 bases for J; bases not matched to a gene: 4. Germline CDR1 MNHNY, CDR2 SVGAGI (reference sequence). This CDR3 region has 14 residues. The CDR3 reads CASSTWTGGNEQFF. CDR3 DNA sequence: TGTGCCAGCAGTACATGGACAGGGGGCAATGAGCAGTTCTTC.

CDR3 sequence reads: CATSRGADLNTEAFF. The DNA for the CDR3 is TGTGCCACCAGCAGAGGGGCAGATCTGAACACTGAAGCTTTCTTT. The chain joins TRBV15 to TRBJ1-1; D remains unclear. CDR1 and CDR2 (germline): LNHNV, YYDKDF (reference sequence). The CDR3 sequence is 15 residues long. Trimming left V 1 base short and J 0 bases short, with 9 bases between. Full variable domain (rest looked up from reference TRBV15 and TRBJ1-1): DAMVIQNPRYQVTQFGKPVTLSCSQTLNHNVMYWYQQKSSQAPKLLFHYYDKDFNNEADTPDNFQSRRPNTSFCFLDIRSPGLGDTAMYLCATSRGADLNTEAFFGQGTRLTVV.

The chain couples TRBV5-6 to TRBJ2-5; 10 bases match TRBD2. The tail of the sequence fits TRBJ2-7 better, so the J call may be wrong. The CDR3 extends over 14 amino acids. The germline V gene has CDR1 SGHDT and CDR2 YYEEEE. CDR3 in DNA: TGTGCCAGCAGCTTGACACTAGCGGGGTACGAGCAGTACTTC. It encodes CASSLTLAGYEQYF.

The chain carries TRBV2 and TRBJ1-2, with a weak D call TRBD1 (6 bases). Germline lookup yields CDR1 SNHLY and CDR2 FYNNEI. Between the trimmed V and J ends, which lost 6 bases and 1 base, there was a span of 12 bases. The CDR3 loop spans 14 amino acids. CDR3 DNA sequence: TGTGCCAGCAGCCCGGGACACCGTAACTATGGCTACACCTTC. It specifies CASSPGHRNYGYTF.

This chain links TRBV6-1 with TRBJ2-7; 9 positions agree with TRBD1. Germline-derived CDR1 and CDR2 are MNHNS and SASEGT. The CDR3 sequence is 15 residues long. With V trimmed by 4 bases and J by 4 bases, 8 bases remained unmatched. The CDR3 reads CASSGGTGIRYEQYF. The CDR3 coding sequence is TGTGCCAGCAGTGGGGGGACAGGGATTCGATACGAGCAGTACTTC.

The V and J genes are TRBV13 and TRBJ1-5; D may be TRBD1 (5 bases). The CDR3 length is 14 residues. Germline V gene lookup returns CDR1 PRHDT and CDR2 FYEKMQ (reference sequence). V lost 0 bases, J lost 4 bases, and 7 bases lay in between. This chain's CDR3 is CASSLGRGNQPQHF. Written as DNA, the CDR3 is TGTGCCAGCAGCTTAGGCCGGGGGAATCAGCCCCAGCATTTT.

The V call is TRBV9, the J call TRBJ2-2; weak D call: TRBD1 (6 bases). Trimming left V 2 bases short and J 5 bases short, with 10 bases between. This CDR3 has 14 amino acids. In germline, CDR1 is SGDLS, CDR2 YYNGEE. The CDR3 coding sequence is TGTGCCAGCAGCGTTACAACAGGGACCGGGGAGCTGTTTTTT. This sequence encodes CASSVTTGTGELFF.

V usage is TRBV6-5 and J usage is TRBJ2-3; 8 bases are shared with TRBD2. The germline V gene has CDR1 MNHEY and CDR2 SVGAGI. V was pared by 2 bases and J by 4 bases, with 8 bases of the junction left unmatched. The CDR3 extends over 16 amino acids. CDR3: CASSYLRTSRPDTQYF. The CDR3 DNA is TGTGCCAGCAGTTACCTGCGGACTAGCAGACCAGATACGCAGTATTTT.

This chain links TRBV10-3 with TRBJ1-5; D is unresolved. Trimming removed 4 bases from V and 4 bases from J, with 8 bases in between. The CDR3 totals 13 residues. Looked up from germline, CDR1 is ENHRY and CDR2 is SYGVKD. CDR3 coding DNA: TGTGCCATCAGTGTAGAATTAAATCAGCCCCAGCATTTT. This sequence encodes CAISVELNQPQHF.

The genes are TRBV4-2 and TRBJ2-7; D may be TRBD2 (5 bases). This CDR3 contains 13 residues. Germline-derived CDR1 and CDR2 are LGHNA and YNFKEQ. The V end was cut by 5 bases, the J end by 6 bases, with 14 bases between. CDR3 coding DNA: TGTGCCAGCAGCGACGACTATCTCGCCGAGCAGTACTTC. Protein sequence: CASSDDYLAEQYF.

Of note for this clone: One junction end disagrees with the germline gene, perhaps due to a read error. The rearrangement joins TRBV4-1 to TRBJ2-1; no definite D call. The CDR3 has 12 residues. Germline lookup yields CDR1 MGHRA and CDR2 YSYEKL. Written as DNA, the CDR3 is TGCGCCAGCAGTCTTCATGACAAAGAGCAGTTCTTC. Protein product: CASSLHDKEQFF.

This clone showed up just once. V usage is TRBV19 and J usage is TRBJ1-6; 7 bases match TRBD1. The CDR3 covers 15 residues. Trimming cost V 7 bases and J 7 bases; bases outside gene matches: 10. Germline lookup yields CDR1 LNHDA and CDR2 SQIVND (reference sequence). This CDR3 is CASKEVGQSNSPLHF. The CDR3 DNA reads as TGTGCCAGTAAAGAAGTGGGACAGAGCAATTCACCCCTCCACTTT.

The chain has TRBV5-4 and TRBJ2-3, with TRBD2 matching over 7 bases. Germline trimming cut 4 bases from V and 1 base from J; bases unmatched to any gene: 9. Germline V gene lookup returns CDR1 SGHNT and CDR2 YYREEE (reference sequence). The CDR3 extends over 16 amino acids. The CDR3 sequence: CASSDTRLAGTDTQYF. In DNA, the CDR3 is TGTGCCAGCAGCGATACTCGACTAGCCGGCACAGATACGCAGTATTTT.

The sample holds one count of this clone. In DNA, the CDR3 is TGTGCCAGCAGCTCGACGGGACAGACCTACGAGCAGTACTTC. The encoded protein is CASSSTGQTYEQYF. The chain joins TRBV7-9 to TRBJ2-7; 7 bases line up with TRBD1. This CDR3 comprises 14 residues. Germline values: CDR1 SEHNR, CDR2 FQNEAQ (reference sequence). V lost 4 bases, J lost 2 bases, and 5 bases stayed unmatched.

This clone was observed a single time. J is TRBJ1-1 and V is TRBV29-1; D may be TRBD1 (5 bases). This CDR3 comprises 14 residues. Germline lookup yields CDR1 SQVTM and CDR2 ANQGSEA. The V and J ends lost 1 base and 7 bases respectively, with 16 bases between them. CDR3 in amino acids: CSVEVRPRGFEAFF. CDR3 DNA sequence: TGCAGCGTTGAAGTCAGACCTAGGGGCTTTGAAGCTTTCTTT.

This clone was detected once. The V gene is TRBV20-1, the J gene TRBJ2-1, with D uncertain. The CDR3 sequence is 11 residues long. Germline-derived CDR1 and CDR2 are DFQATT and SNEGSKA (reference sequence). The V gene lost 8 bases and the J gene lost 0 bases, with 5 bases spanning the gap. This CDR3 is CSLSSYNEQFF. CDR3 nucleotides: TGCAGTTTGAGCTCCTACAATGAGCAGTTCTTC.

This chain uses TRBV10-2 with TRBJ2-7; TRBD1 agrees at 8 bases. The CDR3 is 15 residues long. CDR1 and CDR2 from the germline V gene are WSHSY and SAAADI. V lost 4 bases to trimming and J lost 1 base; unmatched junction nucleotides: 6. The CDR3 DNA sequence: TGCGCCAGCAGTGGGACAGGGCGGCGTTCCTACGAGCAGTACTTC. This encodes CASSGTGRRSYEQYF.

The rearrangement uses TRBV6-5 and TRBJ1-1; 9 bases line up with TRBD1. Germline assignment: CDR1 MNHEY and CDR2 SVGAGI. The CDR3 covers 14 residues. V was clipped by 11 bases and J by 6 bases; unmatched bases: 13. The CDR3 region has the DNA TGTGCCTCGCACCGGGACAGGGTTGTGTCTGAAGCTTTCTTT. It codes for CASHRDRVVSEAFF.

This rearrangement joins TRBV2 to TRBJ2-1, with 8 bases fitting TRBD1. The junction had 4 bases not matched to a gene; V was cut back by 7 bases and J by 2 bases. CDR3 length: 14 amino acids. Looked up from germline, CDR1 is SNHLY and CDR2 is FYNNEI. In nucleotides, the CDR3 is TGTGCCAGCAAGTTGGACAGGGCCTACAATGAGCAGTTCTTC. Encoded protein: CASKLDRAYNEQFF.

V usage is TRBV7-9 and J usage is TRBJ1-4; 7 positions agree with TRBD1. Germline V gene data show CDR1 as SEHNR and CDR2 as FQNEAQ (reference sequence). V lost 7 bases to trimming and J lost 8 bases; unmatched junction nucleotides: 4. The CDR3 has 12 residues. The CDR3 DNA sequence: TGTGCCAGCACATGGGACAGCGAAAAACTGTTTTTT. Translated: CASTWDSEKLFF. The whole variable domain, filled in from reference TRBV7-9 and TRBJ1-4, reads DTGVSQNPRHKITKRGQNVTFRCDPISEHNRLYWYRQTLGQGPEFLTYFQNEAQLEKSRLLSDRFSAERPKGSFSTLEIQRTEQGDSAMYLCASTWDSEKLFFGSGTQLSVL.

The chain has TRBV28 and TRBJ1-3; tentative D call: TRBD1 (6 bases). The CDR3 sequence is 14 residues long. V was clipped by 5 bases and J by 4 bases, with 12 bases between them. Germline loops: CDR1 MDHEN, CDR2 SYDVKM. The CDR3 DNA sequence: TGTGCCAGCAGTATCAGGGGATCGGGAAACACCATATATTTT. Protein: CASSIRGSGNTIYF. The full variable domain, rest sourced from reference TRBV28 and TRBJ1-3, is DVKVTQSSRYLVKRTGEKVFLECVQDMDHENMFWYRQDPGLGLRLIYFSYDVKMKEKGDIPEGYSVSREKKERFSLILESASTNQTSMYLCASSIRGSGNTIYFGEGSWLTVV.

This clone was seen only once. The chain carries TRBV5-1 and TRBJ2-3, with 7 positions matching TRBD2. CDR3 length: 15 amino acids. V lost 1 base, J lost 4 bases, and 6 bases stayed unmatched. Looked up from germline, CDR1 is SGHRS and CDR2 is YFSETQ. DNA for the CDR3: TGCGCCAGCAGCTTGCAGCGGGGCGTTGCAGATACGCAGTATTTT. Protein: CASSLQRGVADTQYF. Full variable domain (remainder filled in from reference TRBV5-1 and TRBJ2-3): KAGVTQTPRYLIKTRGQQVTLSCSPISGHRSVSWYQQTPGQGLQFLFEYFSETQRNKGNFPGRFSGRQFSNSRSEMNVSTLELGDSALYLCASSLQRGVADTQYFGPGTRLTVL.